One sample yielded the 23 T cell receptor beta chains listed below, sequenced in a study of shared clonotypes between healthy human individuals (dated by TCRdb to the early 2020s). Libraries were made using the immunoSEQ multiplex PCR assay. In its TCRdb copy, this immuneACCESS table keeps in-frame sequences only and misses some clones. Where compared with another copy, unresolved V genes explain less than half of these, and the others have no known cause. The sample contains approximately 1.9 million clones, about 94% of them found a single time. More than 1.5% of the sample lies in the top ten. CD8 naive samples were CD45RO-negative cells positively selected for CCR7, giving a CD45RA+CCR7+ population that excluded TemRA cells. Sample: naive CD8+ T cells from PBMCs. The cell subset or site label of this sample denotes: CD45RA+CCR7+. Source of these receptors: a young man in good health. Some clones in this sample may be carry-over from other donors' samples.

The CDR3 reads CASSIPGVMAETQYF. The CDR3 DNA reads TGTGCCAGTAGTATCCCTGGGGTCATGGCAGAGACCCAGTACTTC. The rearrangement uses TRBV19 and TRBJ2-5; the D is unclear. This CDR3 has 15 amino acids. Trimming pared 3 bases from V and 4 bases from J, leaving 15 bases between. The germline V gene encodes CDR1 LNHDA and CDR2 SQIVND (reference sequence).

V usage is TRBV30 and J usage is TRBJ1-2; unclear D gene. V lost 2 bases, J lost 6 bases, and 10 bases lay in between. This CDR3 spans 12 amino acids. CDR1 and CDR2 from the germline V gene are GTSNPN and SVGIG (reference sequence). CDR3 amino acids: CAWSFSEHGYTF. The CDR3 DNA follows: TGTGCCTGGAGTTTTTCTGAGCATGGCTACACCTTC.

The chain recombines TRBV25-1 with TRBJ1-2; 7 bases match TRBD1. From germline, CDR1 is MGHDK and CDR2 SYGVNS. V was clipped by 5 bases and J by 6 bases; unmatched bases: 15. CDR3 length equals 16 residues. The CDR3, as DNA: TGTGCCAGCAGTCTCGGAAGGGACAGCCCAGGGGATGGCTACACCTTC. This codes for CASSLGRDSPGDGYTF.

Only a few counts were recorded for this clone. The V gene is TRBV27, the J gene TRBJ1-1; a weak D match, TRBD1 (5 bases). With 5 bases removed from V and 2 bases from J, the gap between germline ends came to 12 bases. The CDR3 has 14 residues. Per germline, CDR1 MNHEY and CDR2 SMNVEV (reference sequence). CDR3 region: CASSVVGGNTEAFF. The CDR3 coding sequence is TGTGCCAGCAGTGTCGTTGGGGGTAACACTGAAGCTTTCTTT.

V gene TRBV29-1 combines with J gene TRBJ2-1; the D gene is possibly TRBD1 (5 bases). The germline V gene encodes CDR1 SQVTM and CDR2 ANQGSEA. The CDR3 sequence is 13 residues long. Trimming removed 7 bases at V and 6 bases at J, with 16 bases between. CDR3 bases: TGCAGCGACGACGGACAATCGGGCAATGAGCAGTTCTTC. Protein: CSDDGQSGNEQFF.

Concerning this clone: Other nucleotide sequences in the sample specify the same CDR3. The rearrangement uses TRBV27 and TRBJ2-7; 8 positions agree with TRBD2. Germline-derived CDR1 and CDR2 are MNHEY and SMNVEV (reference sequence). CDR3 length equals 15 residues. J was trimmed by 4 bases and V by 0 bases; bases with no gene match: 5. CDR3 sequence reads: CASSLSGGAAYEQYF. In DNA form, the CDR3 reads TGTGCCAGCAGTTTATCCGGGGGGGCTGCATACGAGCAGTACTTC.

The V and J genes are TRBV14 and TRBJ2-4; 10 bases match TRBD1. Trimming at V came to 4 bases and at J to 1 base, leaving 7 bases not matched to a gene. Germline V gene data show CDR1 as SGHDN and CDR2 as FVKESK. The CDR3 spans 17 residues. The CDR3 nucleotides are TGTGCCAGCAGCCGCGAGGACAGGGGGGTCGCCAAAAACATTCAGTACTTC. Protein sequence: CASSREDRGVAKNIQYF.

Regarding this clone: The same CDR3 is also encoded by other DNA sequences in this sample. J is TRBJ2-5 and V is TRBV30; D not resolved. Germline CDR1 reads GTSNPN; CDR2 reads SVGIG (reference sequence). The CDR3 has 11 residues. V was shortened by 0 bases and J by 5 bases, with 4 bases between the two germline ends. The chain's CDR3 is CAWSVGETQYF. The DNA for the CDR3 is TGTGCCTGGAGTGTGGGTGAGACCCAGTACTTC.

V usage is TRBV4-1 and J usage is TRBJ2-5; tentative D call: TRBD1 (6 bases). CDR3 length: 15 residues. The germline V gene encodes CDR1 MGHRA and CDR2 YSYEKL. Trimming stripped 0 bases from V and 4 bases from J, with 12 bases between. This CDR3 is CASSQDARDTETQYF. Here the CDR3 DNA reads TGCGCCAGCAGCCAAGACGCCAGGGACACAGAGACCCAGTACTTC.

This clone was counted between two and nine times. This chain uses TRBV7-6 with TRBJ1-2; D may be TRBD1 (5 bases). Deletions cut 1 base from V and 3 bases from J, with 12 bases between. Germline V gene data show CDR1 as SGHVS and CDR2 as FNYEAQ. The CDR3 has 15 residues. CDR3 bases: TGTGCCAGCAGCTTAGAAGCCGGGACGGACTATGGCTACACCTTC. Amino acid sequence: CASSLEAGTDYGYTF.

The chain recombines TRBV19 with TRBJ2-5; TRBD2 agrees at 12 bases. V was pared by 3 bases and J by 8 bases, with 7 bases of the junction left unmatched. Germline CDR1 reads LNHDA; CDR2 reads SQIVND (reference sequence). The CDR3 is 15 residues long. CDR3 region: CASSIILAGGHTQYF. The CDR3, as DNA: TGTGCCAGTAGTATTATCCTAGCGGGAGGGCATACCCAGTACTTC.

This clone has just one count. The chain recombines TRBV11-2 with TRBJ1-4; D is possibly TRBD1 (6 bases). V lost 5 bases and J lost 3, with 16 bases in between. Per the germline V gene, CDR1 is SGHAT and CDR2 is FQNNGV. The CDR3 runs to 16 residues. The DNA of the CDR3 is TGTGCCAGCAGCACCCCCTGGACAGACCCTAATGAAAAACTGTTTTTT. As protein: CASSTPWTDPNEKLFF.

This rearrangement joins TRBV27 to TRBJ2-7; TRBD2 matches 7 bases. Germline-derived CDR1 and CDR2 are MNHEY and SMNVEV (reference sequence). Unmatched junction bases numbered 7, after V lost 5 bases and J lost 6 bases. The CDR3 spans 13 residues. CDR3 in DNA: TGTGCCAGCAGTCCCCGACTAGCCGCCGAGCAGTACTTC. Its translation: CASSPRLAAEQYF.

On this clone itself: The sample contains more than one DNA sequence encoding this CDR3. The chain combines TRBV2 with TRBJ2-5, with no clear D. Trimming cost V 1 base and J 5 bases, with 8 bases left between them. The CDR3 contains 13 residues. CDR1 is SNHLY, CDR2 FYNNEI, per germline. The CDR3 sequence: CASSEGGRETQYF. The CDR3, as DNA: TGTGCCAGCAGTGAAGGCGGCCGGGAGACCCAGTACTTC.

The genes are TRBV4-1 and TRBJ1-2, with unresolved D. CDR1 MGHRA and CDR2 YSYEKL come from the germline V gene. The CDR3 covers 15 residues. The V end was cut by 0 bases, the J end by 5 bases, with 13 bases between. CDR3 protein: CASSQEWRAFYGYTF. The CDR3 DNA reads TGCGCCAGCAGCCAAGAATGGAGGGCCTTTTATGGCTACACCTTC.

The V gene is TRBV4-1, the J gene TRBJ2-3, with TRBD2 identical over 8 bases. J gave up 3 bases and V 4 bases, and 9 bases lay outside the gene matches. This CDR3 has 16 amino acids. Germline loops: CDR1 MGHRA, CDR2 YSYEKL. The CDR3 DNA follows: TGCGCCAGCAGCCCCTCGGGGGGGGGCCTTACAGATACGCAGTATTTT. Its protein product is CASSPSGGGLTDTQYF.

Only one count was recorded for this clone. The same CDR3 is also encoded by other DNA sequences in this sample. The CDR3 reads CASSPGQGAYEQYF. In DNA form, the CDR3 reads TGTGCCAGCAGCCCGGGACAGGGGGCTTATGAGCAGTACTTC. This chain links TRBV13 with TRBJ2-7; 12 bases align to TRBD1. The germline V gene encodes CDR1 PRHDT and CDR2 FYEKMQ (reference sequence). The CDR3 loop spans 14 amino acids. V was pared by 5 bases and J by 7 bases, with 6 bases of the junction left unmatched.

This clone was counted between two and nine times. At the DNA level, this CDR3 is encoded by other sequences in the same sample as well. The CDR3 sequence: CASRDSYEQYF. The CDR3 DNA reads as TGTGCCAGCCGGGACTCCTACGAGCAGTACTTC. The V gene is TRBV7-9, the J gene TRBJ2-7; maybe TRBD2 (5 bases). V was clipped by 8 bases and J by 0 bases, with 5 bases between them. The CDR3 loop spans 11 amino acids. Germline CDR1 reads SEHNR; CDR2 reads FQNEAQ (reference sequence).

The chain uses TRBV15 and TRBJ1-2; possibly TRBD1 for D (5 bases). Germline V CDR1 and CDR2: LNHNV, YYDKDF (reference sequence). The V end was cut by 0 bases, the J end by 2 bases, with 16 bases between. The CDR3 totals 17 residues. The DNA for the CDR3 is TGTGCCACCAGCAGAGATTTCCAGGGAGAAGCCAACTATGGCTACACCTTC. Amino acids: CATSRDFQGEANYGYTF.

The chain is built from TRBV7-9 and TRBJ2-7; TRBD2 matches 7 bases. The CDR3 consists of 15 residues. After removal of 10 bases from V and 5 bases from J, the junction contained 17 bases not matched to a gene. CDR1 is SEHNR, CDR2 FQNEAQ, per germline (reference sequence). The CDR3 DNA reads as TGTGCCACCGCCCCGGGGGAGGGTTCTGAGGACGAGCAGTACTTC. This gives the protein CATAPGEGSEDEQYF.

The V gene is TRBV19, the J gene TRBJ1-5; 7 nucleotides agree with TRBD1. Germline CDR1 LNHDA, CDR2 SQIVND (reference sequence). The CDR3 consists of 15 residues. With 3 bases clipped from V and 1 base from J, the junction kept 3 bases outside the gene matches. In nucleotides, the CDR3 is TGTGCCAGTAGTATTTGGGACAGCAGCAATCAGCCCCAGCATTTT. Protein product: CASSIWDSSNQPQHF.

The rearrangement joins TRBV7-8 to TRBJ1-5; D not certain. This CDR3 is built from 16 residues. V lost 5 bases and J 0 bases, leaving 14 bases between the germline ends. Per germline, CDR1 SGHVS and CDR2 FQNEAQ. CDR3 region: CASSPLTAYSNQPQHF. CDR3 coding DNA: TGTGCCAGCAGCCCTTTGACGGCTTATAGCAATCAGCCCCAGCATTTT.

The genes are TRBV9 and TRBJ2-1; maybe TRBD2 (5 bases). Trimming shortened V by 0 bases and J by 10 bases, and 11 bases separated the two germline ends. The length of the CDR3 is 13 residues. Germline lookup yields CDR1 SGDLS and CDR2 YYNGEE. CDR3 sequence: CASSVELAGEQFF. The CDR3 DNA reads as TGTGCCAGCAGCGTAGAGCTAGCAGGAGAGCAGTTCTTC. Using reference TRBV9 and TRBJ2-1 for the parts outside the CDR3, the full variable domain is DSGVTQTPKHLITATGQRVTLRCSPRSGDLSVYWYQQSLDQGLQFLIQYYNGEERAKGNILERFSAQQFPDLHSELNLSSLELGDSALYFCASSVELAGEQFFGPGTRLTVL.